One sample yielded the 2 T cell receptor beta chains listed below, sequenced in a study of blood T cell repertoires in COVID-19. Method: immunoSEQ multiplex PCR; TCRdb's copy keeps in-frame clones and lacks some. The sample has 120,000 or so clones, approximately 92% seen once. Sequencing was carried out using peripheral blood. These TCRs come from a man between 65 and 79 years old with active or convalescent COVID-19.

The CDR3 loop is CASSVATGHERTDTQYF. The CDR3 nucleotides are TGTGCCAGCAGCGTAGCTACGGGACACGAGAGGACAGATACGCAGTATTTT. The rearrangement uses TRBV9 and TRBJ2-3; TRBD1 is a possible D gene (6 bases). Germline V gene lookup returns CDR1 SGDLS and CDR2 YYNGEE. Between the trimmed V and J ends, which lost 0 bases and 3 bases, there was a span of 17 bases. The CDR3 length is 17 residues.

The chain is built from TRBV5-6 and TRBJ2-3; 9 nucleotides agree with TRBD2. The germline V gene has CDR1 SGHDT and CDR2 YYEEEE. This CDR3 has 16 residues. V gave up 1 base and J gave up 0 bases; unmatched junction bases: 3. CDR3 amino acids: CASSLLAGGSTDTQYF. CDR3 DNA: TGTGCCAGCAGCTTGCTTGCGGGAGGGAGCACAGATACGCAGTATTTT.